A single sample is the source of the 7 T cell receptor beta chains below, sequenced in a study of blood T cell repertoires in COVID-19. Some clones are missing from TCRdb's copy, which holds only in-frame ones; the method was immunoSEQ multiplex PCR. The table shows about 32,000 clones, with around 86% occurring only once. The sequencing sample was made of peripheral blood. These TCRs come from a man in his sixties with active COVID-19.

The rearrangement joins TRBV27 to TRBJ1-2, with 10 bases aligning to TRBD1. CDR1 is MNHEY and CDR2 is SMNVEV in the germline V gene (reference sequence). The CDR3 has 14 residues. With 5 bases clipped from V and 5 bases from J, the junction kept 5 bases outside the gene matches. In DNA form, the CDR3 reads TGTGCCAGCAGTCCGCCGGACAGGGGGTATGGCTACACCTTC. Translating gives CASSPPDRGYGYTF.

The rearrangement uses TRBV5-5 and TRBJ2-1; 8 nucleotides line up with TRBD2. The CDR3 has 16 residues. Germline CDR1 and CDR2: SGHKS and YYEKEE (reference sequence). Losses at the gene ends were 1 base for V and 7 bases for J; bases not matched to a gene: 10. CDR3 sequence reads: CASSLNSGSYGNEQFF. The CDR3 bases are TGTGCCAGCAGCTTGAACAGCGGGAGCTATGGGAATGAGCAGTTCTTC.

The rearrangement uses TRBV19 and TRBJ1-2; the match to TRBD1 covers 7 bases. The CDR3 totals 13 residues. V was pared by 9 bases and J by 4 bases, with 8 bases of the junction left unmatched. Germline assignment: CDR1 LNHDA and CDR2 SQIVND (reference sequence). The CDR3 loop reads CASQPGTAYGYTF. The CDR3 coding sequence is TGTGCCAGCCAGCCCGGGACAGCCTATGGCTACACCTTC.

The chain joins TRBV7-3 to TRBJ2-2; D ambiguous. The CDR3 loop spans 12 amino acids. V lost 6 bases to trimming and J lost 7 bases, with 9 bases between them. The germline V gene encodes CDR1 SGHTA and CDR2 FQGTGA. In nucleotides, the CDR3 is TGTGCCAGCAGGGCGGAACTCGGGGAGCTGTTTTTT. As protein: CASRAELGELFF.

The chain combines TRBV7-9 with TRBJ2-2, with no clear D. The V end was cut by 4 bases, the J end by 9 bases, with 6 bases between. Germline V gene sequence: CDR1 SEHNR, CDR2 FQNEAQ (reference sequence). The CDR3 sequence is 11 residues long. For the CDR3, the DNA is TGTGCCAGCAGCTACGGTCGGGAGCTGTTTTTT. This sequence encodes CASSYGRELFF.

The chain employs TRBV6-5 and TRBJ1-2; TRBD1 aligns across 8 bases. Germline loops: CDR1 MNHEY, CDR2 SVGAGI. The CDR3 covers 15 residues. The junction had 6 bases not matched to a gene; V was cut back by 2 bases and J by 4 bases. The DNA of the CDR3 is TGTGCCAGCAGTTACAGGTGGACAGGGCTCTATGGCTACACCTTC. Amino acids: CASSYRWTGLYGYTF.

The V and J genes are TRBV11-2 and TRBJ2-7; the match to TRBD1 covers 9 bases. Unmatched junction bases numbered 8, after V lost 4 bases and J lost 7 bases. Germline V gene data show CDR1 as SGHAT and CDR2 as FQNNGV. The CDR3 contains 14 residues. CDR3 nucleotides: TGTGCCAGCAGCTCCCCTTGGGACAGGGAAGAGCAGTACTTC. It is translated as CASSSPWDREEQYF.